This T cell receptor (beta chain) was recorded in a study of T cell clonotyping in hematopoietic cell transplantation. TCRdb keeps only in-frame clones here, not all; method: immunoSEQ multiplex PCR. The table lists about 1,900 clones, about 93% of them singletons, with roughly 8% in the top ten. Germline V gene lookup returns CDR1 SGHVS and CDR2 FQNEAQ. This CDR3 contains 15 residues. The junction had 5 bases not matched to a gene; V was cut back by 5 bases and J by 3 bases. This sequence originates from a young adult male patient who had an allogeneic stem cell transplant from a related donor, so the T cells may come from the graft donor. Some clones in this sample may be carry-over from other donors' samples. The gene calls are TRBV7-8 and TRBJ2-7, with 12 bases that match TRBD1. This sample comprised PBMCs, obtained at the time of graft-versus-host disease after allogeneic stem cell transplant. The CDR3 nucleotides read TGTGCCAGCAGCCCGGGACAGGGGGCAGTCTACGAGCAGTACGTC. It codes for CASSPGQGAVYEQYV.